This TCR beta chain was captured in a study of beta chain features in type 1 diabetes. Of the isolated RNA, all was reverse transcribed, and so the sequenced material was expressed TCRB transcripts. Produced via immunoSEQ multiplex PCR; TCRdb's table is partial and in-frame only. The table includes 450,000 to 550,000 clones, 30% detected once. General observations from the study: Type 1 diabetes patients showed fewer insertions and more deletions at VDJ junctions.

Germline V CDR1 and CDR2: SGHDT, YYEEEE. V dropped 7 bases and J dropped 0 bases, with 8 bases sitting between them. The CDR3 covers 13 residues. With regard to this clone: As yet, its antigen is unknown.

The clonotype was recovered from a young man in good health. The rearrangement joins TRBV5-6 to TRBJ2-4; D remains unclear. Sample: naive CD4+ T cells from blood. The CDR3 DNA reads TGTGCCAGCCGGACCCTAGCCAAAAACATTCAGTACTTC. It specifies CASRTLAKNIQYF. The full variable domain, its missing parts supplied by reference TRBV5-6 and TRBJ2-4, is DAGVTQSPTHLIKTRGQQVTLRCSPKSGHDTVSWYQQALGQGPQFIFQYYEEEERQRGNFPDRFSGHQFPNYSSELNVNALLLGDSALYLCASRTLAKNIQYFGAGTRLSVL.